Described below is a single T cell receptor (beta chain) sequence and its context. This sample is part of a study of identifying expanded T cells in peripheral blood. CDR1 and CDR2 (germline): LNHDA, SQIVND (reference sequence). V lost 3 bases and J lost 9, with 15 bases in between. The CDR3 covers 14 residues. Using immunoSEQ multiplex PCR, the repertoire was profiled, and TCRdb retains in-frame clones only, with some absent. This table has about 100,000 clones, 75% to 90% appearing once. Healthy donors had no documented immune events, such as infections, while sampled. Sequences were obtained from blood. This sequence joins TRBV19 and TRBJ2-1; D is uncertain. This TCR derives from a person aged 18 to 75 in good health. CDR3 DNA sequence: TGTGCCAGTAGTATTGAACAGATACCAGGTGAGCAGTTCTTC. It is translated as CASSIEQIPGEQFF.